Here is one T cell receptor beta chain with its context. The antigen remains undetermined. Time point given: cycle 4 day 1 (C4D1), after around six weeks of nivolumab. In every patient, relapse followed autologous stem cell transplantation, while exposure to brentuximab vedotin differed. Magnetic negative selection served to purify CD4+ T cells out of PBMCs that had been thawed. This specimen comes from a study of PD-1 blockade in classical Hodgkin lymphoma. Overall study results and limits: For complete responders, baseline diversity was comparable to that of newly diagnosed patients.

Assay used: immunoSEQ multiplex PCR; TCRdb lists only in-frame clones, some missing. The profile shows 15,000 to 25,000 clones, around 78% of them singletons. J was trimmed by 1 base and V by 3 bases; bases with no gene match: 5. CDR1 SGHNT and CDR2 YYREEE come from the germline V gene (reference sequence). This CDR3 is 18 amino acids long. This sequence originates from a human donor with classical Hodgkin lymphoma. The specimen was CD4+ T cells from blood, collected before the fourth cycle of nivolumab. The chain employs TRBV5-4 and TRBJ2-1, with 15 bases aligning to TRBD2. CDR3 amino acids: CASSSGTSGRTSYNEQFF. For the CDR3, the DNA is TGTGCCAGCAGCTCTGGGACTAGCGGGAGGACGTCCTACAATGAGCAGTTCTTC.